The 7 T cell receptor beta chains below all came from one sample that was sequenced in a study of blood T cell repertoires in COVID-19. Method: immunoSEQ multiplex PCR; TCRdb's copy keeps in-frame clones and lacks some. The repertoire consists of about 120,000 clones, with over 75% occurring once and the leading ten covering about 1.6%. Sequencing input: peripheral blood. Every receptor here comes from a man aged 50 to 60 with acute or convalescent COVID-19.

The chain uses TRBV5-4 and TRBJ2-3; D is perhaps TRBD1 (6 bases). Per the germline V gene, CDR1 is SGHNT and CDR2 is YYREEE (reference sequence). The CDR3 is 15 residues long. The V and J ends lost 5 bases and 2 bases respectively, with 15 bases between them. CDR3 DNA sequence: TGTGCCAGCAGACCCCAGGGGCGGGCCACAGATACGCAGTATTTT. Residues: CASRPQGRATDTQYF.

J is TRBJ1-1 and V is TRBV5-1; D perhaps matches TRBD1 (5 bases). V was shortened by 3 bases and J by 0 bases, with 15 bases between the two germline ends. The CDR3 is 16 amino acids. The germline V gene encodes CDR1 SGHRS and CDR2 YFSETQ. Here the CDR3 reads CASSWRGMDMNTEAFF. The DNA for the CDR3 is TGCGCCAGCAGCTGGCGGGGGATGGACATGAACACTGAAGCTTTCTTT.

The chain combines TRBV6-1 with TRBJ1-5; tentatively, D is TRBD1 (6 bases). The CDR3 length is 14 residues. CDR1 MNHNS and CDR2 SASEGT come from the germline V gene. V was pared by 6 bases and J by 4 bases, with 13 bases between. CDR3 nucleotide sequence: TGTGCCAGCAGCCCCGGGACACCGAATCAGCCCCAGCATTTT. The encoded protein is CASSPGTPNQPQHF.

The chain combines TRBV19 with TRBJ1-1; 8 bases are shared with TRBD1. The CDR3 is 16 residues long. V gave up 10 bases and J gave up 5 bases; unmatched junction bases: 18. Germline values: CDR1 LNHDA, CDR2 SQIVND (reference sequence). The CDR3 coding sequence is TGTGCCACCTCAGGACAGGGTCAAGAACCAACAACTGAAGCTTTCTTT. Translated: CATSGQGQEPTTEAFF.

CDR3: CASSRTGSHEQYF. The CDR3, as DNA: TGTGCCAGCAGTAGGACAGGGAGTCACGAGCAGTACTTC. The chain is built from TRBV28 and TRBJ2-7; TRBD1 agrees at 8 bases. The junction had 5 bases not matched to a gene; V was cut back by 5 bases and J by 5 bases. The germline V gene encodes CDR1 MDHEN and CDR2 SYDVKM. The CDR3 extends over 13 amino acids.

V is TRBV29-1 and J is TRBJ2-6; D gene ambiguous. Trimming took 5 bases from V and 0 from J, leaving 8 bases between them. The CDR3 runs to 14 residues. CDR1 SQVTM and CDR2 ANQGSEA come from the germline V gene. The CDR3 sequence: CSVSQNSGANVLTF. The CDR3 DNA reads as TGCAGCGTTTCTCAGAACTCTGGGGCCAACGTCCTGACTTTC. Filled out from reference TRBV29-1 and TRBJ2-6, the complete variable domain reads SAVISQKPSRDICQRGTSLTIQCQVDSQVTMMFWYRQQPGQSLTLIATANQGSEATYESGFVIDKFPISRPNLTFSTLTVSNMSPEDSSIYLCSVSQNSGANVLTFGAGSRLTVL.

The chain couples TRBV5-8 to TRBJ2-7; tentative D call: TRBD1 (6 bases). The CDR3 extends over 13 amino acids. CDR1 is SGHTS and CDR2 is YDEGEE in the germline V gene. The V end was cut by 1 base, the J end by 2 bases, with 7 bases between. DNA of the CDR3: TGTGCCAGCAGCTTGACAGGGCCCTACGAGCAGTACTTC. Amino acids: CASSLTGPYEQYF.